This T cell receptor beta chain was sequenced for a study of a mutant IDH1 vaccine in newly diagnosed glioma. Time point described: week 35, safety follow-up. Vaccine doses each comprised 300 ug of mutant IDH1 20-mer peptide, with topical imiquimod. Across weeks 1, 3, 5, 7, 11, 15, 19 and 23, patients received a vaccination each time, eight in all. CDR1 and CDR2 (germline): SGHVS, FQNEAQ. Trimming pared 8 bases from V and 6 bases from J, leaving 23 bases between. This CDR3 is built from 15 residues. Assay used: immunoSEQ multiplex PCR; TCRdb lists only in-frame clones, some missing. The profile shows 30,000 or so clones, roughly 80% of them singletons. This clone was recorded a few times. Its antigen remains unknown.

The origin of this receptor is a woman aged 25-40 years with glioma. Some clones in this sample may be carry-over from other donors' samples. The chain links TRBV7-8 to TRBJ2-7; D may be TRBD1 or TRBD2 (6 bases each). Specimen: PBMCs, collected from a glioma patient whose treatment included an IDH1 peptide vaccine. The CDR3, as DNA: TGTGCCAGCCGTGCGATCCGAGGGGGAGGCGGCGAGCAGTACTTC. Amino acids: CASRAIRGGGGEQYF.